This TCR beta chain was captured in a study of regulatory T cells in long-lasting Graves disease. Study-wide points: Compared with new cases, persistent Graves' patients showed reduced TCR diversity.

Specified time point: newly diagnosed GD, antithyroid drugs for less than 3 months. PBMCs provided the RNA from which the TCR library was made. Investigators prepared the TCR beta libraries by applying iRepertoire HTBI primers and Arm-PCR of CDR3 regions. TCRdb reprocessed the multiplex PCR reads via MiXCR and lists one record per CDR3 protein. The table lists 620,000 or so distinct CDR3 sequences, roughly 15% of them singletons. The CDR3 runs to 14 residues. Losses at the gene ends were 5 bases for V and 8 bases for J; bases not matched to a gene: 11. Germline values: CDR1 MNHEY, CDR2 SVGEGT. Only a few counts were recorded for this clonotype. Its antigen is undetermined. These same data were also listed under a study on T cells in Graves' hyperthyroidism and ophthalmopathy.

The chain combines TRBV6-2 or TRBV6-3 with TRBJ1-2; 7 bases line up with TRBD1. This receptor was identified in a woman aged 30 to 39 with Graves disease. Sequencing used peripheral blood mononuclear cells (PBMCs), obtained at new diagnosis, from a patient treated with antithyroid drugs. The CDR3: CASSDDRDSGGYTF. The DNA of the CDR3 is TGTGCCAGCAGTGATGACAGGGACTCGGGCGGCTACACCTTC.